This TCR beta chain was recorded in a study of cytomegalovirus exposure and HLA in healthy donors. In the PCR, 60 Vbeta and 13 Jbeta primers were used. Repertoires were generated with immunoSEQ multiplex PCR, while TCRdb's copy carries only in-frame clones and drops some. This sample's table has 90,000 to 100,000 clones. The CDR3 runs 13 residues. Between the trimmed V and J ends, which lost 4 bases and 9 bases, there was a span of 10 bases. Germline CDR1 PRHDT, CDR2 FYEKMQ (reference sequence). The rearrangement uses TRBV13 and TRBJ1-6; D might be TRBD1 (6 bases). This sequence originates from a woman aged 30 to 39 in good health and CMV-seronegative. The sequenced material came from PBMCs. The CDR3 DNA reads TGTGCCAGCAGCTCTACAGGGCTTTCACCCCTCCACTTT. This codes for CASSSTGLSPLHF.